This T cell receptor beta chain is drawn from a study of brain T cells in children with intractable seizures. Findings of the study overall: Pre-surgery blood may have been undersampled, hiding some clones. Viral specificity was inferred only from CDR3 similarity; HCMV serostatus was unknown. Known viral epitope-specific CDR3s closely matched each case's top public brain CDR3.

Measured with immunoSEQ multiplex PCR; TCRdb has only the in-frame clones, and not every one. The sample records roughly 8,700 clones, 69% being singletons. The V and J ends lost 8 bases and 7 bases respectively, with 23 bases between them. The germline CDR1 and CDR2 sequences are LNHNV and YYDKDF (reference sequence). CDR3 size: 15 residues. Surgery cases with the highest brain T cell transcript signatures were chosen for sequencing. To note about this clone: Its antigen is unknown.

The genes are TRBV15 and TRBJ1-1, with a possible D match to TRBD1 (6 bases). Sequencing used resected brain tissue, obtained at surgery. The clonotype comes from a girl aged 2 to 10 with tuberous sclerosis and intractable seizures. CDR3 in amino acids: CATGLGTSGAVEAFF. The CDR3 DNA follows: TGTGCCACCGGCCTTGGAACCTCGGGGGCAGTTGAAGCTTTCTTT.